This entry concerns a single TCR beta chain. The data stem from a study of blood T cell repertoires in COVID-19. Study background: Samples representing acute and convalescent COVID-19 were sourced from the United States, Italy and Spain. The cDNA or gDNA used as material had been derived from T cells, B-cell-depleted T cells, or PBMCs.

The table came from immunoSEQ multiplex PCR; TCRdb's copy has only in-frame clones and leaves some out. Here the sample spans about 250,000 clones, over 80% being singletons. The CDR3 extends over 14 amino acids. Looked up from germline, CDR1 is KGHSH and CDR2 is LQKENI. V trimming: 6 bases; J trimming: 3 bases; junction bases outside the gene matches: 6. Participants were aged about 18 to 100 years from around 26 US areas. Participant-given clinical history determined each cohort assignment. The clonotype was recovered from a woman under 40 with acute COVID-19. The chain joins TRBV18 to TRBJ2-7, with TRBD2 identical over 9 bases. Material for sequencing was PBMCs or T cells enriched from blood (not recorded which). CDR3 in DNA: TGTGCCAGCTCCCCCTCTAGCGGGGACTACGAGCAGTACTTC. Protein product: CASSPSSGDYEQYF.